Following are 17 T cell receptor beta chains from one sample sequenced in a study of beta chain features in type 1 diabetes. Study-wide points: Patients with Type 1 diabetes showed moderately but significantly shorter TCRB CDR3s in all four CD4+ subsets.

Every bit of the isolated RNA underwent reverse transcription, so sequencing read expressed TCRB transcripts. TCRdb's table, derived via immunoSEQ multiplex PCR, lists solely in-frame clones and lacks some. The sample includes hundreds of thousands of clones, about 14% of them seen just once. No antigen has been identified for these receptors. Sequenced sample: naive CD4+ T cells from blood. These receptor sequences come from a man aged 18-30 years with type 1 diabetes.

The chain recombines TRBV30 with TRBJ2-3; tentative D call: TRBD1 (5 bases). The CDR3 runs to 11 residues. In germline, CDR1 is GTSNPN, CDR2 SVGIG (reference sequence). The V and J ends lost 5 bases and 4 bases respectively, with 7 bases between them. CDR3 DNA: TGTGCCTGGGACAGTTCAGATACGCAGTATTTT. Its protein is CAWDSSDTQYF.

This clone showed up just a few times. The chain uses TRBV6-5 and TRBJ2-1; the D is unclear. Between the trimmed V and J ends, which lost 4 bases and 3 bases, there was a span of 7 bases. Germline V gives CDR1 MNHEY, CDR2 SVGAGI. The CDR3 sequence is 13 residues long. The CDR3: CASSFGFYNEQFF. The DNA of the CDR3 is TGTGCCAGCAGTTTTGGGTTCTACAATGAGCAGTTCTTC.

The rearrangement uses TRBV30 and TRBJ1-1; D gene uncertain. Germline V gives CDR1 GTSNPN, CDR2 SVGIG (reference sequence). The CDR3 sequence is 12 residues long. Trimming cost V 5 bases and J 11 bases, with 18 bases left between them. Here the CDR3 reads CAWGVSGSWAFF. The CDR3 region has the DNA TGTGCCTGGGGGGTTTCGGGTTCGTGGGCTTTCTTT.

This chain joins TRBV4-1 and TRBJ2-1; 7 positions match TRBD1. Trimming took 3 bases from V and 4 from J; bases not matched to a gene: 12. Germline V gene sequence: CDR1 MGHRA, CDR2 YSYEKL. CDR3 length: 17 residues. The CDR3 sequence is CASSHLQGMGPYNEQFF. The DNA for the CDR3 is TGCGCCAGCAGCCACCTACAGGGGATGGGGCCTTACAATGAGCAGTTCTTC.

This clone showed up just once. V gene TRBV11-2 combines with J gene TRBJ1-1; D unclear. The CDR3 runs to 13 residues. Trimming stripped 3 bases from V and 4 bases from J, with 9 bases between. The V gene's germline CDR1 is SGHAT and CDR2 FQNNGV. CDR3 protein: CASSFRVGTEAFF. CDR3 DNA sequence: TGTGCCAGCAGCTTTCGGGTTGGCACTGAAGCTTTCTTT.

V and J are TRBV29-1 and TRBJ1-5; no clear D gene. This CDR3 has 14 residues. Germline CDR1 SQVTM, CDR2 ANQGSEA. V was cut by 5 bases and J by 0 bases, with 11 bases left in between. CDR3 sequence reads: CSVRTLDSNQPQHF. The CDR3 coding sequence is TGCAGCGTTCGGACGCTCGATAGCAATCAGCCCCAGCATTTT.

This CDR3 reads CASSPGGRNTEAFF. The CDR3 DNA is TGCGCCAGCAGTCCGGGGGGCAGGAACACTGAAGCTTTCTTT. The chain is built from TRBV4-1 and TRBJ1-1, with a weak D call TRBD1 (6 bases). V lost 6 bases, J lost 1 base, and 12 bases lay in between. In germline, CDR1 is MGHRA, CDR2 YSYEKL. The CDR3 consists of 14 residues.

The chain couples TRBV2 to TRBJ1-5; 7 bases map to TRBD1. This CDR3 has 19 residues. J gave up 0 bases and V 6 bases, and 17 bases lay outside the gene matches. Per germline, CDR1 SNHLY and CDR2 FYNNEI. The CDR3 protein is CASSVPGQRSPYSNQPQHF. For the CDR3, the DNA is TGTGCCAGCAGCGTCCCGGGACAGAGGTCCCCATATAGCAATCAGCCCCAGCATTTT. Supplemented by reference TRBV2 and TRBJ1-5, the full variable domain reads EPEVTQTPSHQVTQMGQEVILRCVPISNHLYFYWYRQILGQKVEFLVSFYNNEISEKSEIFDDQFSVERPDGSNFTLKIRSTKLEDSAMYFCASSVPGQRSPYSNQPQHFGDGTRLSIL.

This clone has a handful of counts. The chain employs TRBV6-5 and TRBJ2-5, with unresolved D. Trimming removed 2 bases at V and 1 base at J, with 8 bases between. Germline V gene sequence: CDR1 MNHEY, CDR2 SVGAGI. CDR3 size: 14 residues. In nucleotides, the CDR3 is TGTGCCAGCAGTTACATGGCAGCCCAAGAGACCCAGTACTTC. Residues: CASSYMAAQETQYF.

The chain has TRBV30 and TRBJ1-2, with TRBD1 identical over 7 bases. Germline CDR1 is GTSNPN and CDR2 is SVGIG (reference sequence). CDR3 length: 13 residues. V lost 5 bases and J lost 6; bases outside the gene matches: 9. The CDR3 sequence: CAWGRTGDHGYTF. CDR3 nucleotides: TGTGCCTGGGGGCGTACAGGGGACCATGGCTACACCTTC. The variable domain in full, completed from reference TRBV30 and TRBJ1-2, reads SQTIHQWPATLVQPVGSPLSLECTVEGTSNPNLYWYRQAAGRGLQLLFYSVGIGQISSEVPQNLSASRPQDRQFILSSKKLLLSDSGFYLCAWGRTGDHGYTFGSGTRLTVV.

This sequence joins TRBV5-1 and TRBJ2-1; tentatively, D is TRBD1 or TRBD2 (5 bases each). V shed 0 bases and J shed 6 bases, with 13 bases lying between them. The CDR3 sequence is 15 residues long. CDR1 and CDR2 (germline): SGHRS, YFSETQ. CDR3 sequence reads: CASSLERGPVNEQFF. Here the CDR3 DNA reads TGCGCCAGCAGCTTGGAGAGGGGTCCCGTCAATGAGCAGTTCTTC.

The V and J genes are TRBV5-1 and TRBJ2-7, with 10 bases lining up with TRBD2. V gave up 5 bases and J gave up 4 bases; unmatched junction bases: 18. CDR3 size: 18 residues. CDR1 and CDR2 (germline): SGHRS, YFSETQ. In DNA, the CDR3 is TGCGCCAGCAGTAAGATGATACGGGCTAGCGGGAGCCGATACGAGCAGTACTTC. Translation: CASSKMIRASGSRYEQYF.

Comments on this clone: The same CDR3 is also encoded by other DNA sequences in this sample. J is TRBJ1-1 and V is TRBV29-1, with D hard to call. This CDR3 contains 11 residues. Per the germline V gene, CDR1 is SQVTM and CDR2 is ANQGSEA. The ends were cut back, 4 bases at V and 1 base at J, with 4 bases in the middle. The CDR3 protein is CSVARNTEAFF. The CDR3, as DNA: TGCAGCGTTGCCCGGAACACTGAAGCTTTCTTT.

This chain links TRBV5-1 with TRBJ1-2; D unclear. The V end lost 6 bases, the J end lost 3 bases, and 15 bases lay between the germline ends. The length of the CDR3 is 14 residues. Germline V gives CDR1 SGHRS, CDR2 YFSETQ. The CDR3 protein is CASIGQPTDYGYTF. CDR3 in DNA: TGCGCCAGCATCGGCCAGCCGACGGACTATGGCTACACCTTC.

This clone was picked up a small number of times. The chain's CDR3 is CASRSGLAGEGEQFF. In DNA form, the CDR3 reads TGTGCCAGTCGTTCGGGACTAGCGGGAGAGGGTGAGCAGTTCTTC. J is TRBJ2-1 and V is TRBV19; 14 nucleotides align to TRBD2. The CDR3 has 15 amino acids. With V trimmed by 8 bases and J by 9 bases, 9 bases remained unmatched. Germline CDR1 and CDR2: LNHDA and SQIVND (reference sequence).

The CDR3 coding sequence is TGTGCCTGGCAAAATAGGGGAAGTGGTGGAAACACCATATATTTT. This encodes CAWQNRGSGGNTIYF. The V and J genes are TRBV30 and TRBJ1-3; D is possibly TRBD1 (5 bases). V was clipped by 5 bases and J by 3 bases, with 17 bases between them. The CDR3 is made up of 15 amino acids. CDR1 GTSNPN and CDR2 SVGIG come from the germline V gene (reference sequence).

The V gene is TRBV28, the J gene TRBJ1-1, with a tentative D call TRBD1 (5 bases). With 5 bases removed from V and 0 bases from J, the gap between germline ends came to 13 bases. Germline V gives CDR1 MDHEN, CDR2 SYDVKM. This CDR3 is 15 amino acids long. The CDR3 DNA is TGTGCCAGCAGTACCCGGGACCGATTGAACACTGAAGCTTTCTTT. Its translation: CASSTRDRLNTEAFF. The full variable domain, with the rest looked up from reference TRBV28 and TRBJ1-1, is DVKVTQSSRYLVKRTGEKVFLECVQDMDHENMFWYRQDPGLGLRLIYFSYDVKMKEKGDIPEGYSVSREKKERFSLILESASTNQTSMYLCASSTRDRLNTEAFFGQGTRLTVV.